The TCR beta chain described here comes from a study of T cell clusters in autoimmune cytopenias. Notes on the study in general: Primary autoimmune cytopenia patients seemingly lacked the physiological T cell clusters found in healthy donors. The T cell clusters came from computational analysis alone and lack functional validation. Compared with active autoimmune hepatitis patients, healthy donors showed approximately 3-fold more exclusive TRB clusters. TRB repertoire shifts in secondary cytopenia and chronic lymphocytic leukemia mostly reflected lymphoma, not autoimmunity.

Measured by frequency, this clonotype is medium-sized. Its antigen is still unknown. Multiplex touch-down PCR amplified TRB using TRB-A and TRB-B pools in one tube. TCRdb re-called the multiplex PCR reads, yielding one record per CDR3 amino acid sequence without DNA. The sample is made up of several thousand distinct CDR3 sequences, and the top ten hold roughly 3.6% of it. This CDR3 region has 14 residues. Germline-derived CDR1 and CDR2 are LNHDA and SQIVND (reference sequence). TRB was amplified from approximately 250 ng of peripheral blood genomic DNA per sample. The material sequenced was peripheral blood. The V call is TRBV19, the J call TRBJ2-7; the D call from TCRdb, TRBD1, cannot be confirmed without DNA. The TCR sequence derives from a human donor with an autoimmune cytopenia or autoimmune hepatitis (not recorded which). CDR3 residues: CASSIRTGLYEQYF.